These T cell receptor beta chains were read from a single sample in a study of cytomegalovirus exposure and HLA in healthy donors. Clones were read by immunoSEQ multiplex PCR, and TCRdb kept only the in-frame ones, dropping some. The sample lists 120,000 to 150,000 clones; about 80% were seen once. Sequenced sample: PBMCs. The receptors stem from a male donor in good health and CMV-seronegative. CDR3s include the opening cysteine and the closing phenylalanine or tryptophan. Fields, in order: D gene, V gene, J gene, CDR3 protein. The D gene is left open where the match is weak.

NA	TRBV9	TRBJ2-7	CASSVRGQGYEQYF
TRBD1	TRBV7-3	TRBJ1-2	CASSRGQTNYGYTF
TRBD2	TRBV6-5	TRBJ2-3	CASSYLGLRTDTQYF
TRBD1	TRBV5-4	TRBJ1-1	CASSTGQGGVNTEAFF
TRBD1	TRBV2	TRBJ1-5	CASRTQGQTNQPQHF
TRBD2	TRBV6-1	TRBJ2-3	CASSEWGEGSTDTQYF
NA	TRBV19	TRBJ2-1	CASSRGRGQFYNEQFF
TRBD1	TRBV18	TRBJ2-3	CASSPGTGLTDTQYF
TRBD2	TRBV5-3	TRBJ2-2	CARSERTSGSPFDFRELFF
NA	TRBV2	TRBJ1-5	CASSKEDGYNQPQHF
NA	TRBV7-9	TRBJ1-1	CASTPPMGYTEAFF
NA	TRBV5-8	TRBJ2-3	CASSLYQGITDTQYF
TRBD2	TRBV6-4	TRBJ2-2	CASSERGDTGELFF
TRBD2	TRBV7-9	TRBJ2-7	CASSPNSGGEQYF
TRBD2	TRBV9	TRBJ2-7	CASSAATSGATYEQYF
NA	TRBV19	TRBJ1-4	CASSGGLANEKLFF
NA	TRBV30	TRBJ1-2	CAWTIGGSTNYGYTF
TRBD1	TRBV10-2	TRBJ1-1	CASSESTRDRGLAFF
TRBD2	TRBV5-1	TRBJ2-7	CASSGLAGGSYEQYF
TRBD1	TRBV9	TRBJ2-7	CASSPPDREVYEQYF
TRBD2	TRBV9	TRBJ2-1	CASSMTSGRENEQFF
TRBD1	TRBV29-1	TRBJ2-2	CSVGQGDTGELFF
TRBD1	TRBV7-2	TRBJ2-7	CASRRLGQGHEQYF
NA	TRBV20-1	TRBJ2-7	CSASWQYEQYF
NA	TRBV6-6	TRBJ2-2	CAIQGTGNTGELFF
NA	TRBV2	TRBJ1-1	CASSEDENWLNTEAFF
TRBD1	TRBV19	TRBJ2-1	CASSIGTRTGVYNEQFF
NA	TRBV18	TRBJ1-1	CASSGQSSDTEAFF
TRBD2	TRBV5-1	TRBJ2-3	CASRAGDRDTQYF
NA	TRBV30	TRBJ1-1	CAWSRLRGNTEAFF
NA	TRBV2	TRBJ2-4	CASSERGGGKNIQYF
TRBD2	TRBV10-2	TRBJ2-5	CASSPGGIQETQYF
NA	TRBV5-6	TRBJ1-2	CASSLPLLDSVYGYTF
TRBD1	TRBV30	TRBJ2-7	CAWSGDRGWAEQYF
NA	TRBV5-6	TRBJ2-1	CASSLLGGEQFF
NA	TRBV6-6	TRBJ2-3	CASSEIDTQYF
TRBD2	TRBV7-9	TRBJ2-1	CASSLTSGKLNEQFF
TRBD1	TRBV29-1	TRBJ1-2	CSVEDRGLGGYTF
NA	TRBV18	TRBJ2-7	CASSPNGYEQYF
TRBD2	TRBV5-1	TRBJ2-1	CASSLGLAGYNEQFF
NA	TRBV5-4	TRBJ1-1	CASSPGLWTGNTEAFF
NA	TRBV5-6	TRBJ2-7	CASSLWGPNRANEQYF
NA	TRBV18	TRBJ2-7	CASSQGDEQYF
NA	TRBV6-5	TRBJ2-3	CASTLQGASTDTQYF
TRBD2	TRBV13	TRBJ2-5	CASSLKRGLAVETQYF
NA	TRBV18	TRBJ1-6	CASSEARGGNSPLHF